Listed below are T cell receptor beta chains from one sample, sequenced in a study of cytomegalovirus exposure and HLA in healthy donors. Assay used: immunoSEQ multiplex PCR; TCRdb lists only in-frame clones, some missing. The sample table sets out over 90,000 clones. The sample was PBMCs. Receptor source: a man aged 40-55 years in good health and CMV-seronegative. CDR3s include the opening cysteine and the closing phenylalanine or tryptophan. Fields, in order: V gene, D gene, J gene, CDR3 DNA, CDR3 protein. D genes are given only for firm matches.

>TRBV7-9|TRBD2|TRBJ2-7
TGTGCCAGCAGCTTGCGGACTAGCGGTGCCTACGAGCAGTACTTC
CASSLRTSGAYEQYF
>TRBV10-3|.|TRBJ2-7
TGTGCCATCAGTGAGGAGGACTACGAGCAGTACTTC
CAISEEDYEQYF
>TRBV7-9|.|TRBJ1-1
TGTGCCAGCAGCCCGACAGCCGGGAACACTGAAGCTTTCTTT
CASSPTAGNTEAFF
>TRBV27|TRBD1|TRBJ1-5
TGTGCCAGCAGCCCAAGGACAGGGGGCGCAGATGGCAATCAGCCCCAGCATTTT
CASSPRTGGADGNQPQHF
>TRBV23-1|.|TRBJ1-5
TGCGCCAGCAGTCGAGGCTATAGCAATCAGCCCCAGCATTTT
CASSRGYSNQPQHF
>TRBV9|.|TRBJ2-1
TGTGCCAGCAGCCATGGGGGGGGCACGTCCTACAATGAGCAGTTCTTC
CASSHGGGTSYNEQFF
>TRBV28|.|TRBJ1-5
TGTGCCAGCAGTTTACAGGCCAGCAATCAGCCCCAGCATTTT
CASSLQASNQPQHF
>TRBV5-1|.|TRBJ2-1
TGCGCCAGCAGCCTGACGATGGACGGGAGCCGCTACAATGAGCAGTTCTTC
CASSLTMDGSRYNEQFF
>TRBV6-5|TRBD2|TRBJ2-7
TGTGCCAGCAGTTACAACGGGGGGAGGAGGAACTACGAGCAGTACTTC
CASSYNGGRRNYEQYF
>TRBV29-1|.|TRBJ2-1
TGCAGCGTTGCTCAGGGAAGCTATGAGCAGTTCTTC
CSVAQGSYEQFF
>TRBV5-4|TRBD1|TRBJ2-2
TGTGCCAGCAGCTTCGACAGGGGGAGCACCGGGGAGCTGTTTTTT
CASSFDRGSTGELFF
>TRBV7-2|.|TRBJ1-1
TGTGCCAGCAACCCGTACGACGGGACTGAAGCTTTCTTT
CASNPYDGTEAFF
>TRBV7-6|TRBD1|TRBJ2-2
TGTGCCAGCAGCTTACTACCGGGACAGGGGGGATACGGGGAGCTGTTTTTT
CASSLLPGQGGYGELFF
>TRBV7-9|.|TRBJ1-1
TGTGCCAGCAGCTCAGGACAGAGACTAAACACTGAAGCTTTCTTT
CASSSGQRLNTEAFF
>TRBV15|TRBD1|TRBJ1-5
TGTGCCACCAGCAGGGGACAGCACAATCAGCCCCAGCATTTT
CATSRGQHNQPQHF
>TRBV5-4|.|TRBJ1-5
TGTGCCAGCAGCTTGTACGGGGAAAGGACCCAGCATTTT
CASSLYGERTQHF
>TRBV18|TRBD1|TRBJ2-7
TGTGCCAGCTCATCGGGACAGGGGACCTACGAGCAGTACTTC
CASSSGQGTYEQYF
>TRBV2|TRBD2|TRBJ2-7
TGTGCCAGCAGAACGATTGGACTAGCGGGACTCTCCTACGAGCAGTACTTC
CASRTIGLAGLSYEQYF
>TRBV5-1|TRBD2|TRBJ2-7
TGCGCCAGCAGCTTGGATGCCGGACTAGCGGGAGGCGAGCAGTACTTC
CASSLDAGLAGGEQYF
>TRBV4-1|TRBD1|TRBJ1-1
TGCGCCAGCAGCCAAGTCTCCGTGGGCGCAGGGGGTGAAGCTTTCTTT
CASSQVSVGAGGEAFF
>TRBV7-6|.|TRBJ1-1
TGTGCCAGCAGCCCGCGGTCAGGGTTGAACACTGAAGCTTTCTTT
CASSPRSGLNTEAFF
>TRBV5-6|.|TRBJ1-2
TGTGCCAGCAGCTTGCGGTCAGGTGGGACACCGAACTATGGCTACACCTTC
CASSLRSGGTPNYGYTF
>TRBV6-5|TRBD1|TRBJ2-7
TGTGCCAGCAGCCTGGGACAGTCCTACGAGCAGTACTTC
CASSLGQSYEQYF
>TRBV2|.|TRBJ1-1
TGTGCCAGCAGTGAGGACTTATACTGGGTAGCTTTCTTT
CASSEDLYWVAFF
>TRBV7-2|TRBD2|TRBJ2-3
TGTGCCAGCAGCTTAGTGGCTAGCGGGGGGGCAGATACGCAGTATTTT
CASSLVASGGADTQYF
>TRBV2|.|TRBJ1-3
TGTGCCAGCAGTTTCAGTGCTGGAAACACCATATATTTT
CASSFSAGNTIYF
>TRBV19|.|TRBJ1-1
TGTGCCAGTAGCTCCATGCCGACAGTTTCCACTGAAGCTTTCTTT
CASSSMPTVSTEAFF
>TRBV7-6|TRBD2|TRBJ2-2
TGTGCCAGCAGCTTAGGGACTAGCGGGATGAGTACCGGGGAGCTGTTTTTT
CASSLGTSGMSTGELFF
>TRBV7-2|TRBD2|TRBJ2-2
TGTGCCAGCAGCCGCGCAGCGGGAGGTGTGGGGGAGCTGTTTTTT
CASSRAAGGVGELFF
>TRBV9|.|TRBJ2-1
TGTGCCAGCTCCCCTTGGGAGAGCTCCTACAATGAGCAGTTCTTC
CASSPWESSYNEQFF
>TRBV9|TRBD2|TRBJ2-1
TGTGCCAGCGGAACTGCTAGCGGGTGGTACAATGAGCAGTTCTTC
CASGTASGWYNEQFF
>TRBV15|.|TRBJ1-1
TGTGCCACCAGCAGTGGGGGAGGGGTCGGCACTGAAGCTTTCTTT
CATSSGGGVGTEAFF
>TRBV7-7|TRBD2|TRBJ2-3
TGTGCCAGCAGCGGACTAGCGGGGGGATCTACGCAGTATTTT
CASSGLAGGSTQYF
>TRBV5-4|.|TRBJ1-2
TGTGCCAGCAGCTTAGGACAGACTTATGGCTACACCTTC
CASSLGQTYGYTF
>TRBV9|TRBD1|TRBJ2-7
TGTGCCAGCAGCGACCCCGGGACAGGTGCCTACGAGCAGTACTTC
CASSDPGTGAYEQYF
>TRBV7-9|.|TRBJ2-7
TGTGCCAGCAGCTTAGAAGAGACTAGAGACTACGAGCAGTACTTC
CASSLEETRDYEQYF
>TRBV2|.|TRBJ2-3
TGTGCCAGCAGGGAGGCAGATACGCAGTATTTT
CASREADTQYF
>TRBV29-1|.|TRBJ2-7
TGCAGCGTTGTGGGGGGGGCTGGGGCGGGCGAGCAGTACTTC
CSVVGGAGAGEQYF
>TRBV6-1|TRBD1|TRBJ1-1
TGTGCCAGCAGTGAACTTTTTGGACAGGGGCAGGACACTGAAGCTTTCTTT
CASSELFGQGQDTEAFF
>TRBV6-6|TRBD1|TRBJ2-7
TGTGCCAGCAGTCAGGACAGGGGGGGCTCCTACGAGCAGTACTTC
CASSQDRGGSYEQYF